The 27 T cell receptor beta chains below all came from one sample that was sequenced in a study of blood T cell repertoires in COVID-19. Generated by immunoSEQ multiplex PCR, the TCRdb table keeps only in-frame clones and is missing some. The table lists some 160,000 clones, 75% to 80% of them singletons. The sequencing sample was made of peripheral blood. The receptor source for this set is a woman of 80 years or more with acute or convalescent COVID-19.

The rearrangement joins TRBV13 to TRBJ1-2; a possible D gene is TRBD1 (6 bases). CDR3 length equals 12 residues. Trimming removed 11 bases at V and 2 bases at J, with 12 bases between. Germline CDR1 reads PRHDT; CDR2 reads FYEKMQ (reference sequence). This chain's CDR3 is CAGLRGNYGYTF. CDR3 nucleotides: TGTGCCGGCCTCAGGGGAAACTATGGCTACACCTTC.

The chain carries TRBV5-4 and TRBJ2-7; D is perhaps TRBD1 (5 bases). The CDR3 loop spans 15 amino acids. Trimming shortened V by 4 bases and J by 6 bases, and 20 bases separated the two germline ends. CDR1 and CDR2 (germline): SGHNT, YYREEE (reference sequence). In nucleotides, the CDR3 is TGTGCCAGCAGCCCGGACCCGACAAGGCAGGGCGAGCAGTACTTC. Translation: CASSPDPTRQGEQYF.

The rearrangement joins TRBV21-1 to TRBJ2-1; the table's D call, TRBD2, has no DNA check behind it. TRBV21-1 is an annotated pseudogene. The CDR3 totals 16 residues. The CDR3 sequence is CASSKVGPLADNEQFF. Written as DNA, the CDR3 is TGTGCCAGCAGCAAAGTTGGCCCACTAGCGGACAATGAGCAGTTCTTC.

The chain links TRBV19 to TRBJ2-6; D perhaps matches TRBD2 (6 bases). Trimming stripped 1 base from V and 0 bases from J, with 13 bases between. Germline V gene lookup returns CDR1 LNHDA and CDR2 SQIVND (reference sequence). CDR3 length: 18 amino acids. Written as DNA, the CDR3 is TGTGCCAGTAGTATAGCAACGGGAGCGAACTCTGGGGCCAACGTCCTGACTTTC. Translating gives CASSIATGANSGANVLTF.

This chain joins TRBV6-5 and TRBJ1-6; 9 nucleotides agree with TRBD1. Trimming removed 6 bases from V and 7 bases from J; junction bases left unmatched: 4. Looked up from germline, CDR1 is MNHEY and CDR2 is SVGAGI. The CDR3 has 14 residues. The CDR3 sequence: CASSRDRDNSPLHF. Written as DNA, the CDR3 is TGTGCCAGCAGCCGGGACAGGGACAATTCACCCCTCCACTTT.

The V gene is TRBV19, the J gene TRBJ1-1; maybe TRBD1 (6 bases). Germline V lookup: CDR1 LNHDA, CDR2 SQIVND (reference sequence). V was pared by 2 bases and J by 0 bases, with 13 bases between. The CDR3 has 16 amino acids. CDR3 residues: CASSILQGHLNTEAFF. The CDR3 nucleotides are TGTGCCAGTAGTATACTGCAGGGACACTTGAACACTGAAGCTTTCTTT.

The rearrangement joins TRBV6-5 to TRBJ1-1, with D hard to call. The CDR3 is 15 amino acids. CDR1 and CDR2 (germline): MNHEY, SVGAGI. Trimming shortened V by 7 bases and J by 0 bases, and 15 bases separated the two germline ends. CDR3 residues: CASILGRVMNTEAFF. DNA of the CDR3: TGTGCCAGCATACTCGGGAGGGTCATGAACACTGAAGCTTTCTTT.

The count of this clone is one. The rearrangement uses TRBV20-1 and TRBJ1-5; D unclear. The germline V gene has CDR1 DFQATT and CDR2 SNEGSKA (reference sequence). The V end lost 3 bases, the J end lost 3 bases, and 12 bases lay between the germline ends. The CDR3 spans 14 residues. The CDR3 DNA sequence: TGCAGTGCTAGTCCCGGCGGCTTCAATCAGCCCCAGCATTTT. This gives the protein CSASPGGFNQPQHF.

V usage is TRBV19 and J usage is TRBJ1-4; D remains unclear. There are 12 residues in the CDR3. CDR1 and CDR2 (germline): LNHDA, SQIVND (reference sequence). Trimming shortened V by 10 bases and J by 5 bases, and 11 bases separated the two germline ends. CDR3 sequence (DNA): TGTGCCACACAGCGGAAAAATGAAAAACTGTTTTTT. This sequence encodes CATQRKNEKLFF.

V gene TRBV7-9 combines with J gene TRBJ2-5; maybe TRBD2 (6 bases). CDR3 size: 15 residues. V lost 5 bases and J 4 bases, leaving 17 bases between the germline ends. The germline V gene has CDR1 SEHNR and CDR2 FQNEAQ (reference sequence). CDR3 sequence (DNA): TGTGCCAGCAGCCCCCAGGTTCGGGGGTCAGAGACCCAGTACTTC. Protein product: CASSPQVRGSETQYF.

The V gene is TRBV5-5, the J gene TRBJ2-7; a possible D gene is TRBD1 (6 bases). V was trimmed by 1 base and J by 2 bases, leaving 10 bases between them. Germline values: CDR1 SGHKS, CDR2 YYEKEE (reference sequence). CDR3 length: 14 amino acids. The CDR3 DNA reads TGTGCCAGCAGCTTGTCACAGGGCACCTACGAGCAGTACTTC. Its protein is CASSLSQGTYEQYF.

The count of this clone is one. The V and J genes are TRBV15 and TRBJ2-7, with D possibly matching TRBD1 (9 bases). Trimming removed 3 bases at V and 5 bases at J, with 20 bases between. This CDR3 has 16 amino acids. Germline V CDR1 and CDR2: LNHNV, YYDKDF (reference sequence). The CDR3, as DNA: TGTGCCACCAGCAGGGCGGGGGGACAGGGTATCGACGAGCAGTACTTC. Its protein is CATSRAGGQGIDEQYF.

This sequence joins TRBV2 and TRBJ2-1, with TRBD2 matching over 10 bases. Trimming cost V 6 bases and J 6 bases; bases outside gene matches: 8. Germline values: CDR1 SNHLY, CDR2 FYNNEI. The CDR3 has 15 amino acids. The CDR3 nucleotides are TGTGCCAGCAGAGTACTAGCGGGAACTACCAATGAGCAGTTCTTC. Its translation: CASRVLAGTTNEQFF. Full variable domain (outside the CDR3, taken from reference TRBV2 and TRBJ2-1): EPEVTQTPSHQVTQMGQEVILRCVPISNHLYFYWYRQILGQKVEFLVSFYNNEISEKSEIFDDQFSVERPDGSNFTLKIRSTKLEDSAMYFCASRVLAGTTNEQFFGPGTRLTVL.

This clone was counted only a few times. The CDR3 region is CASSRLQGLTEAFF. The CDR3 bases are TGTGCCAGCAGCCGACTACAGGGTTTGACTGAAGCTTTCTTT. V and J are TRBV3-1 (or the pseudogene TRBV3-2) and TRBJ1-1; D is possibly TRBD1 (6 bases). CDR1 is LGHDT and CDR2 is YNNKEL in the germline V gene (reference sequence). Trimming took off 4 bases at V and 5 bases at J, with 14 bases between the two ends. The CDR3 covers 14 residues.

This chain links TRBV19 with TRBJ1-5; TRBD1 is a possible D gene (5 bases). From germline, CDR1 is LNHDA and CDR2 SQIVND (reference sequence). The length of the CDR3 is 15 residues. V shed 5 bases and J shed 3 bases, with 14 bases lying between them. CDR3: CASSRPDRNNQPQHF. The DNA of the CDR3 is TGTGCCAGTAGTCGCCCTGACAGAAACAATCAGCCCCAGCATTTT.

The chain recombines TRBV5-1 with TRBJ1-2; D is possibly TRBD1 (6 bases). Trimming shortened V by 0 bases and J by 4 bases, and 16 bases separated the two germline ends. The CDR3 length is 16 residues. Germline CDR1 and CDR2: SGHRS and YFSETQ. CDR3 sequence: CASSLEGPTGPYGYTF. The CDR3 coding sequence is TGCGCCAGCAGCTTGGAGGGCCCGACAGGTCCCTATGGCTACACCTTC.

The chain joins TRBV13 to TRBJ2-1; 7 bases map to TRBD1. V dropped 1 base and J dropped 3; count of bases not matched to a gene: 6. CDR1 and CDR2 (germline): PRHDT, FYEKMQ (reference sequence). The CDR3 runs to 16 residues. The DNA of the CDR3 is TGTGCCAGCAGCTTAGTAAAGGGGGCCGGCTACAATGAGCAGTTCTTC. The encoded protein is CASSLVKGAGYNEQFF.

This clone occurred once. The chain uses TRBV7-3 and TRBJ2-7, with TRBD2 matching 8 bases. Germline loops: CDR1 SGHTA, CDR2 FQGTGA. With V trimmed by 1 base and J by 4 bases, 6 bases remained unmatched. CDR3 length: 15 residues. The CDR3 loop is CASSLSPGGQYEQYF. The CDR3 DNA sequence: TGTGCCAGCAGCTTAAGTCCGGGGGGGCAATACGAGCAGTACTTC.

This sequence joins TRBV30 and TRBJ2-4; D perhaps matches TRBD1 (6 bases). The CDR3 contains 11 residues. The germline gives CDR1 GTSNPN, CDR2 SVGIG (reference sequence). With 1 base removed from V and 9 bases from J, the gap between germline ends came to 7 bases. In DNA, the CDR3 is TGTGCCTGGAGTGGAGGGGGCATTCAGTACTTC. Translated: CAWSGGGIQYF.

This clone is a singleton in its sample. The rearrangement links TRBV12-5 to TRBJ2-1; D is possibly TRBD2 (5 bases). CDR1 is LGHNT and CDR2 is FRNRAP in the germline V gene. The CDR3 consists of 18 residues. The V end lost 2 bases, the J end lost 2 bases, and 19 bases lay between the germline ends. The CDR3 coding sequence is TGTGCTAGTGGTTTGATCCTTGCGGGTCACGCAGCCTACAATGAGCAGTTCTTC. Protein sequence: CASGLILAGHAAYNEQFF.

The chain couples TRBV4-2 to TRBJ1-5; 8 positions agree with TRBD1. With V trimmed by 3 bases and J by 2 bases, 6 bases remained unmatched. This CDR3 contains 16 residues. Germline values: CDR1 LGHNA, CDR2 YNFKEQ. This CDR3 is CASSHPDRDGNQPQHF. In DNA form, the CDR3 reads TGTGCCAGCAGCCACCCGGACAGGGACGGCAATCAGCCCCAGCATTTT.

The CDR3 DNA reads as TGTGCCAGCCTCCGACAGGGCATTACTGAAGCTTTCTTT. Translating gives CASLRQGITEAFF. The rearrangement links TRBV12-3 or TRBV12-4 to TRBJ1-1, with TRBD1 matching 7 bases. The CDR3 consists of 13 residues. V shed 8 bases and J 5 bases; nucleotides not matched to a gene: 8.

The gene calls are TRBV6-5 and TRBJ1-1; 7 bases align to TRBD1. The CDR3 is 15 amino acids. V shed 2 bases, J shed 5 bases, and the junction held 8 bases outside the gene matches. Looked up from germline, CDR1 is MNHEY and CDR2 is SVGAGI. The CDR3 sequence: CASSYTGVFDTEAFF. CDR3 sequence (DNA): TGTGCCAGCAGTTACACAGGGGTGTTTGATACTGAAGCTTTCTTT.

This CDR3 is CASRDPDRVNSPLHF. The DNA for the CDR3 is TGTGCCAGCAGAGATCCGGACAGGGTAAATTCACCCCTCCACTTT. The rearrangement links TRBV5-5 to TRBJ1-6; TRBD1 agrees at 8 bases. The CDR3 totals 15 residues. From germline, CDR1 is SGHKS and CDR2 YYEKEE (reference sequence). Unmatched junction bases numbered 8, after V lost 5 bases and J lost 7 bases. Variable domain in full (rest from reference TRBV5-5 and TRBJ1-6): DAGVTQSPTHLIKTRGQQVTLRCSPISGHKSVSWYQQVLGQGPQFIFQYYEKEERGRGNFPDRFSARQFPNYSSELNVNALLLGDSALYLCASRDPDRVNSPLHFGNGTRLTVT.

The chain combines TRBV6-6 with TRBJ1-2; a possible D gene is TRBD1 (6 bases). V was trimmed by 6 bases and J by 8 bases, leaving 10 bases between them. The V gene's germline CDR1 is MNHNY and CDR2 SVGAGI (reference sequence). CDR3 length: 11 amino acids. CDR3 loop: CASSTGSGYTF. The CDR3 DNA is TGTGCCAGCAGCACAGGGTCGGGCTACACCTTC.

This sequence joins TRBV4-1 and TRBJ2-3; 7 positions agree with TRBD2. The CDR3 length is 16 residues. The germline CDR1 and CDR2 sequences are MGHRA and YSYEKL. The V gene end was trimmed by 4 bases and the J gene end by 4 bases; junction bases not matched to a gene: 11. CDR3 DNA sequence: TGCGCCAGCAGCCCCCTCCGAGCGGGGCAGTCAGATACGCAGTATTTT. It yields the protein CASSPLRAGQSDTQYF.

This clone was observed a few times. The chain has TRBV28 and TRBJ1-4; 7 bases fit TRBD1. V shed 6 bases, J shed 5 bases, and the junction held 9 bases outside the gene matches. From germline, CDR1 is MDHEN and CDR2 SYDVKM. The CDR3 sequence is 15 residues long. CDR3 sequence: CASRGHGQVNEKLFF. The CDR3 nucleotides are TGTGCCAGCAGGGGGCACGGACAGGTGAATGAAAAACTGTTTTTT.